What follows are 5 T cell receptor beta chains derived from one specimen sequenced in a study of neurological immune-mediated disorders (dated by TCRdb to about 2019). Library creation used 5' RACE. Sequencing instrument: Illumina HiSeq 2500. Using fastp at Q25 and MiXCR, TCRdb reprocessed the public reads and kept productive beta chains. Each entry merges the rows of one CDR3 protein and shows their most common DNA and genes. This sample is represented by about 40,000 distinct CDR3 sequences; 2% to 3% of them were singletons. 2% to 2.5% of the sample belongs to the ten largest clones. Source material: PBMCs. All receptors derive from a man aged 50 to 59 with multiple sclerosis.

In this sample, this clonotype turned up many times. The rearrangement joins TRBV20-1 to TRBJ2-1; 12 bases match TRBD2. The ends lost 0 bases at V and 5 bases at J; junction bases unmatched: 11. Germline-derived CDR1 and CDR2 are DFQATT and SNEGSKA (reference sequence). This CDR3 has 18 residues. CDR3 bases: TGCAGTGCTAGAGATGTCGCTAGCGGGGGGGCAAATCACAATGAGCAGTTCTTC. Encoded protein: CSARDVASGGANHNEQFF.

This clonotype was found many times. V and J are TRBV3-1 and TRBJ1-2; 8 bases map to TRBD1. Germline CDR1 reads LGHDT; CDR2 reads YNNKEL (reference sequence). The CDR3 is made up of 14 amino acids. The junction had 3 bases not matched to a gene; V was cut back by 1 base and J by 5 bases. In nucleotides, the CDR3 is TGTGCCAGCAGCCAAGGATACAGGGGGTATGGCTACACCTTC. Amino acid sequence: CASSQGYRGYGYTF.

This clonotype showed up many times. The chain couples TRBV3-1 to TRBJ1-1; D is perhaps TRBD1 (6 bases). Germline V CDR1 and CDR2: LGHDT, YNNKEL (reference sequence). The V and J ends lost 1 base and 4 bases respectively, with 10 bases between them. The CDR3 is 14 amino acids. CDR3 DNA: TGTGCCAGCAGCCAAGTATTAGGGGGCACTGAAGCTTTCTTT. It is translated as CASSQVLGGTEAFF.

This clonotype was counted at least ten times. The J gene is TRBJ2-3, the V gene TRBV5-6, with D possibly TRBD2 on 5 matching bases. CDR1 is SGHDT, CDR2 YYEEEE, per germline. The CDR3 length is 15 residues. V was pared by 2 bases and J by 0 bases, with 10 bases between. As DNA, the CDR3 is TGTGCCAGCAGCTTCCTAGGACTGAGCACAGATACGCAGTATTTT. Translation: CASSFLGLSTDTQYF.

This clonotype was seen many times. The chain has TRBV7-8 and TRBJ1-2, with D maybe TRBD1 (5 bases). Germline CDR1 and CDR2: SGHVS and FQNEAQ. The length of the CDR3 is 15 residues. Trimming removed 5 bases from V and 3 bases from J, with 16 bases in between. The CDR3 loop reads CASSRGRQVYYGYTF. The CDR3 bases are TGTGCCAGCAGCCGGGGACGCCAAGTGTACTATGGCTACACCTTC.